This record covers a single T cell receptor beta chain. The antigen is not known. Both 60 Vbeta primers and 13 Jbeta primers went into the PCR. Assay: immunoSEQ multiplex PCR; the TCRdb copy retains only in-frame clones and omits some. This table has roughly 110,000 clones, approximately 71% appearing once. This sample is drawn from a study of cytomegalovirus exposure and HLA in healthy donors. Study-wide background: The Caucasian-associated ancestry cluster contained 75% to 85% of the approximately 400 genotyped donors. Findings and caveats of the study: What a later analysis reportedly showed was that an Asian-associated ancestry cluster had fewer N-insertions than the approximately 700-donor mean. Researchers counted around 170 TCR beta chains as cytomegalovirus-associated.

Donors were ostensibly healthy at sampling, although undocumented immune exposures were probable. Germline V gene lookup returns CDR1 MNHNS and CDR2 SASEGT. The CDR3 contains 14 residues. The V end lost 1 base, the J end lost 1 base, and 7 bases lay between the germline ends. The chain uses TRBV6-1 and TRBJ1-2; no reliable D call. The clonotype originates from a man between 35 and 55 years old in good health and CMV-seronegative. The sample consisted of PBMCs. CDR3 in amino acids: CASSEERRNYGYTF. In DNA, the CDR3 is TGTGCCAGCAGTGAAGAGCGCCGTAACTATGGCTACACCTTC.